These 22 T cell receptor beta chains share one sample of origin, sequenced in a study of blood T cell repertoires in COVID-19. Profiled with immunoSEQ multiplex PCR; TCRdb holds only in-frame clones, not every one. Altogether about 220,000 clones are present, about 79% being singletons, with the ten largest covering more than 9%. What was sequenced was peripheral blood. The receptor source for this set is a man aged 50 to 60 with active or convalescent COVID-19.

This clone has more than one count but fewer than ten. The gene calls are TRBV7-2 and TRBJ2-5, with a tentative D call TRBD1 (6 bases). CDR3 length equals 14 residues. Deletions cut 4 bases from V and 6 bases from J, with 15 bases between. CDR1 and CDR2 from the germline V gene are SGHTA and FQGNSA. The CDR3: CASSSIGQKKTQYF. DNA for the CDR3: TGTGCCAGCAGCTCCATTGGACAGAAGAAGACCCAGTACTTC.

This rearrangement joins TRBV7-9 to TRBJ2-3; maybe TRBD2 (5 bases). The CDR3 extends over 13 amino acids. V was cut by 1 base and J by 10 bases, with 12 bases left in between. The germline V gene encodes CDR1 SEHNR and CDR2 FQNEAQ (reference sequence). In DNA form, the CDR3 reads TGTGCCAGCAGCTTAGGTCGTAATAGCGCGCAGTATTTT. This gives the protein CASSLGRNSAQYF. Variable domain in full (rest from reference TRBV7-9 and TRBJ2-3): DTGVSQNPRHKITKRGQNVTFRCDPISEHNRLYWYRQTLGQGPEFLTYFQNEAQLEKSRLLSDRFSAERPKGSFSTLEIQRTEQGDSAMYLCASSLGRNSAQYFGPGTRLTVL.

The CDR3 loop is CASSLPYGRQSNQPQHF. In DNA form, the CDR3 reads TGTGCCAGCAGCCTTCCCTACGGCCGACAGTCCAATCAGCCCCAGCATTTT. The chain joins TRBV6-2 or TRBV6-3 to TRBJ1-5; D is perhaps TRBD1 (5 bases). Trimming pared 6 bases from V and 3 bases from J, leaving 21 bases between. The germline CDR1 and CDR2 sequences are MNHEY and SVGEGT. This CDR3 spans 17 amino acids.

The chain has TRBV10-3 and TRBJ2-3; tentative D call: TRBD1 (6 bases). The CDR3 is 13 amino acids. V dropped 11 bases and J dropped 0 bases, with 12 bases sitting between them. In germline, CDR1 is ENHRY, CDR2 SYGVKD. CDR3 amino acids: CASGDISTDTQYF. CDR3 sequence (DNA): TGTGCCTCAGGGGACATTAGCACAGATACGCAGTATTTT.

The chain combines TRBV28 with TRBJ2-7; D gene ambiguous. Germline V gene data show CDR1 as MDHEN and CDR2 as SYDVKM. Trimming cost V 8 bases and J 0 bases, with 17 bases left between them. The CDR3 is made up of 15 amino acids. The CDR3 sequence is CASQMSGRYSYEQYF. For the CDR3, the DNA is TGTGCCAGCCAAATGTCAGGTCGATACTCCTACGAGCAGTACTTC.

The chain couples TRBV23-1 to TRBJ1-2, with 9 bases fitting TRBD1. TRBV23-1 is an ORF, and what it does is uncertain. The CDR3 is 14 residues long. The ends lost 3 bases at V and 7 bases at J; junction bases unmatched: 6. The CDR3 here is CASSHLQGASGYTF. DNA of the CDR3: TGCGCCAGCAGTCACCTACAGGGGGCGAGTGGCTACACCTTC.

V is TRBV11-2 and J is TRBJ2-5; 8 bases are shared with TRBD2. Germline V lookup: CDR1 SGHAT, CDR2 FQNNGV. The CDR3 is 15 residues long. The V and J ends lost 6 bases and 4 bases, in that order; junction bases with no gene match: 10. CDR3 in DNA: TGTGCCAGCAGTCGTAGTCGGGGGGGCAGAGAGACCCAGTACTTC. Translation gives CASSRSRGGRETQYF.

The chain links TRBV28 to TRBJ1-1, with D tentatively TRBD1 (5 bases). Looked up from germline, CDR1 is MDHEN and CDR2 is SYDVKM. Trimming shortened V by 7 bases and J by 11 bases, and 17 bases separated the two germline ends. The CDR3 runs to 12 residues. The CDR3 bases are TGTGCCAGCACCCTAGGGGCTCACGCGGCTTTCTTT. It yields the protein CASTLGAHAAFF.

On this clone: The junction departs from germline at one end; a sequencing error may be responsible. V usage is TRBV7-7 and J usage is TRBJ2-1; 7 bases line up with TRBD2. In germline, CDR1 is SSHAT, CDR2 FNYEAQ (reference sequence). This CDR3 region has 15 residues. CDR3 in amino acids: CASSLAVFRNNEQFF. The CDR3 nucleotides read TGTGCTAGCAGCCTAGCGGTTTTCAGGAACAATGAGCAGTTCTTC.

The V and J genes are TRBV19 and TRBJ1-1, with 11 bases lining up with TRBD1. Germline assignment: CDR1 LNHDA and CDR2 SQIVND (reference sequence). The CDR3 spans 14 residues. V trimming: 4 bases; J trimming: 4 bases; junction bases outside the gene matches: 2. This chain's CDR3 is CASSRDRGTTEAFF. In DNA, the CDR3 is TGTGCCAGTAGTAGGGACAGGGGGACCACTGAAGCTTTCTTT.

This clone was seen just once. The chain employs TRBV24-1 and TRBJ1-2, with a weak D call TRBD1 (5 bases). The V end lost 4 bases, the J end lost 3 bases, and 8 bases lay between the germline ends. The CDR3 has 13 residues. Germline lookup yields CDR1 KGHDR and CDR2 SFDVKD. CDR3 sequence reads: CATSDATDYGYTF. The DNA of the CDR3 is TGTGCCACCAGTGACGCGACAGACTATGGCTACACCTTC.

Here the CDR3 reads CASSFEAGTEAFF. As DNA, the CDR3 is TGTGCCAGCAGCTTTGAGGCGGGGACTGAAGCTTTCTTT. This chain joins TRBV5-8 and TRBJ1-1; D is ambiguous. V was cut by 2 bases and J by 5 bases, with 10 bases left in between. Germline V gives CDR1 SGHTS, CDR2 YDEGEE. The CDR3 extends over 13 amino acids.

The chain carries TRBV6-5 and TRBJ1-4, with 8 bases identical to TRBD1. After removal of 3 bases from V and 7 bases from J, the junction contained 4 bases not matched to a gene. CDR1 is MNHEY and CDR2 is SVGAGI in the germline V gene. This CDR3 comprises 14 residues. This chain's CDR3 is CASSYHRGGEKLFF. CDR3 nucleotide sequence: TGTGCCAGCAGTTATCACAGGGGGGGTGAAAAACTGTTTTTT.

The chain carries TRBV6-1 and TRBJ1-6; weak D call: TRBD1 (5 bases). Germline CDR1 and CDR2: MNHNS and SASEGT. The CDR3 has 15 amino acids. V lost 2 bases, J lost 7 bases, and 12 bases lay in between. The CDR3 reads CASSEKGIDNSPLHF. Here the CDR3 DNA reads TGTGCCAGCAGTGAAAAGGGGATAGACAATTCACCCCTCCACTTT.

The chain carries TRBV3-1 (or the pseudogene TRBV3-2) and TRBJ2-1, with 7 bases that match TRBD2. V dropped 5 bases and J dropped 4; count of bases not matched to a gene: 5. From germline, CDR1 is LGHDT and CDR2 YNNKEL (reference sequence). The CDR3 covers 14 residues. CDR3 bases: TGTGCCAGCAGCTCTAGCGGAGGGTACAATGAGCAGTTCTTC. This encodes CASSSSGGYNEQFF.

This chain joins TRBV4-3 and TRBJ2-7; 8 nucleotides match TRBD1. Germline CDR1 and CDR2: LGHNA and YSLEER. The CDR3 consists of 16 residues. Germline trimming cut 0 bases from V and 6 bases from J; bases unmatched to any gene: 10. CDR3 loop: CASSQEMTRGQLEQYF. CDR3 DNA: TGCGCCAGCAGCCAAGAGATGACCAGGGGGCAGCTCGAGCAGTACTTC.

The chain couples TRBV4-1 to TRBJ1-6; possibly TRBD1 for D (5 bases). CDR1 is MGHRA, CDR2 YSYEKL, per germline. The CDR3 has 20 amino acids. Trimming shortened V by 0 bases and J by 0 bases, and 18 bases separated the two germline ends. The CDR3 region has the DNA TGCGCCAGCAGCCAAGACCCGACAGAGTCGAGGAACTCCTATAATTCACCCCTCCACTTT. This encodes CASSQDPTESRNSYNSPLHF.

The chain is built from TRBV2 and TRBJ2-1, with 8 bases matching TRBD1. The CDR3 spans 15 residues. Trimming at V came to 7 bases and at J to 2 bases, leaving 7 bases not matched to a gene. CDR1 SNHLY and CDR2 FYNNEI come from the germline V gene. Here the CDR3 DNA reads TGTGCCAGCAACCTCCGGACAGGGACCTACAATGAGCAGTTCTTC. It yields the protein CASNLRTGTYNEQFF.

This rearrangement joins TRBV27 to TRBJ2-1; 9 nucleotides agree with TRBD2. Germline CDR1 and CDR2: MNHEY and SMNVEV (reference sequence). This CDR3 spans 14 amino acids. J was trimmed by 7 bases and V by 2 bases; bases with no gene match: 3. The CDR3 is CASSLGGLANEQFF. As DNA, the CDR3 is TGTGCCAGCAGTTTAGGTGGACTAGCGAATGAGCAGTTCTTC.

There are a few counts of this clone. J is TRBJ1-1 and V is TRBV4-3; 8 nucleotides match TRBD1. Trimming cost V 0 bases and J 4 bases; bases outside gene matches: 7. The CDR3 consists of 16 residues. CDR1 is LGHNA and CDR2 is YSLEER in the germline V gene. The chain's CDR3 is CASSQDLAGGRTEAFF. The CDR3 DNA sequence: TGCGCCAGCAGCCAAGATTTAGCAGGGGGCCGCACTGAAGCTTTCTTT.

The genes are TRBV5-1 and TRBJ2-5, with 9 bases aligning to TRBD2. The junction had 9 bases not matched to a gene; V was cut back by 0 bases and J by 9 bases. The CDR3 runs 15 residues. From germline, CDR1 is SGHRS and CDR2 YFSETQ. CDR3 amino acids: CASSLEGAGGAAQYF. In DNA, the CDR3 is TGCGCCAGCAGCTTGGAGGGCGCGGGGGGGGCGGCCCAGTACTTC.

The V gene is TRBV4-1, the J gene TRBJ2-7; TRBD1 agrees at 7 bases. The CDR3 covers 14 residues. After removal of 3 bases from V and 2 bases from J, the junction contained 4 bases not matched to a gene. Per germline, CDR1 MGHRA and CDR2 YSYEKL. The chain's CDR3 is CASSHSQGPYEQYF. In DNA form, the CDR3 reads TGCGCCAGCAGCCATTCACAGGGGCCCTACGAGCAGTACTTC.